This T cell receptor beta chain was recorded in a study of cytomegalovirus exposure and HLA in healthy donors. General study points: Among TCR beta chains, those listed as cytomegalovirus-associated numbered around 160.

The CDR3 totals 14 residues. Germline V gives CDR1 MNHEY, CDR2 SMNVEV (reference sequence). V was clipped by 5 bases and J by 5 bases, with 16 bases between them. The PCR had 60 Vbeta and 13 Jbeta primers. Libraries were prepared by immunoSEQ multiplex PCR; TCRdb keeps only in-frame clonotypes and omits some of them. The sample has about 120,000 clones; about three quarters are singletons. Regarding this clone: Its antigen is as yet unknown.

The chain joins TRBV27 to TRBJ2-7, with a tentative D call TRBD1 (6 bases). Input material: PBMCs. This clonotype was sampled from a middle-aged woman in good health and CMV-seropositive. The chain's CDR3 is CASSLNRDTNEQYF. The CDR3 DNA follows: TGTGCCAGCAGTCTTAACCGGGACACCAACGAGCAGTACTTC.